Presented here are 17 T cell receptor beta chains from one specimen sequenced in a study of radiotherapy plus CTLA-4 blockade in lung cancer. TCRdb's copy holds only in-frame clones and misses some; the assay was immunoSEQ multiplex PCR. Among over 85,000 clones listed, about four fifths were seen once. Here the sequenced sample was peripheral blood, taken from a patient treated with radiotherapy plus ipilimumab. Receptor source: a human donor with non-small cell lung cancer who had a partial response to radiotherapy plus ipilimumab. Some clones in this sample may be carry-over from other donors' samples.

V is TRBV6-6 and J is TRBJ2-7, with 10 bases fitting TRBD2. The CDR3 spans 15 residues. Germline loops: CDR1 MNHNY, CDR2 SVGAGI (reference sequence). J lost 2 bases, V lost 6 bases, and 7 bases had no gene match. CDR3 residues: CASSSGLAVPYEQYF. The CDR3 bases are TGTGCCAGCAGCTCCGGACTAGCGGTGCCCTACGAGCAGTACTTC.

The chain employs TRBV5-1 and TRBJ1-2, with 8 bases lining up with TRBD1. J gave up 5 bases and V 4 bases, and 7 bases lay outside the gene matches. Germline-derived CDR1 and CDR2 are SGHRS and YFSETQ. This CDR3 spans 14 amino acids. CDR3: CASSPRTGWYGYTF. CDR3 coding DNA: TGCGCCAGCAGCCCCCGGACAGGGTGGTATGGCTACACCTTC.

The J gene is TRBJ1-3, the V gene TRBV6-5, with D maybe TRBD1 (5 bases). With 5 bases removed from V and 0 bases from J, the gap between germline ends came to 8 bases. The CDR3 runs to 14 residues. Germline V lookup: CDR1 MNHEY, CDR2 SVGAGI. As DNA, the CDR3 is TGTGCCAGCAGTCCAGGGTTCTCTGGAAACACCATATATTTT. It yields the protein CASSPGFSGNTIYF.

J is TRBJ1-2 and V is TRBV5-4; 7 nucleotides agree with TRBD1. Germline lookup yields CDR1 SGHNT and CDR2 YYREEE (reference sequence). V lost 3 bases to trimming and J lost 8 bases; unmatched junction nucleotides: 7. The CDR3 consists of 13 residues. CDR3: CASSSGQARGYTF. CDR3 bases: TGTGCCAGCAGCTCAGGACAGGCGCGGGGCTACACCTTC.

The chain links TRBV9 to TRBJ1-1; D is unresolved. The CDR3 sequence is 19 residues long. Trimming left V 0 bases short and J 1 base short, with 22 bases between. Looked up from germline, CDR1 is SGDLS and CDR2 is YYNGEE. This CDR3 is CASSVDPDFGFRGNTEAFF. CDR3 nucleotides: TGTGCCAGCAGCGTAGATCCTGACTTTGGCTTTCGGGGGAACACTGAAGCTTTCTTT.

The chain recombines TRBV27 with TRBJ2-7; 11 positions agree with TRBD1. V trimming: 2 bases; J trimming: 7 bases; junction bases outside the gene matches: 7. This CDR3 region has 15 residues. Germline values: CDR1 MNHEY, CDR2 SMNVEV (reference sequence). CDR3 coding DNA: TGTGCCAGCAGTTTACTGGGACAGGGGGTGCGGGAGCAGTACTTC. Translation gives CASSLLGQGVREQYF.

The CDR3 coding sequence is TGTGCCAGCAGCCCTGGACCCCGGGCAGGGAGCACAGATACGCAGTATTTT. This encodes CASSPGPRAGSTDTQYF. V and J are TRBV7-7 and TRBJ2-3, with a weak D call TRBD1 (5 bases). The CDR3 consists of 17 residues. The germline gives CDR1 SSHAT, CDR2 FNYEAQ (reference sequence). V was pared by 5 bases and J by 0 bases, with 18 bases between.

This sequence joins TRBV6-1 and TRBJ1-5; D is ambiguous. This CDR3 contains 15 residues. Germline CDR1 MNHNS, CDR2 SASEGT. Trimming took 7 bases from V and 4 from J, leaving 17 bases between them. DNA of the CDR3: TGTGCCAGCACCTTAACACGGGGAGGGAATCAGCCCCAGCATTTT. This translates into CASTLTRGGNQPQHF.

The chain links TRBV28 to TRBJ2-3; 7 bases map to TRBD2. CDR3 length: 14 residues. Germline loops: CDR1 MDHEN, CDR2 SYDVKM. Trimming at V came to 6 bases and at J to 1 base, leaving 4 bases not matched to a gene. CDR3 sequence: CASRERGRTDTQYF. The CDR3 bases are TGTGCCAGCAGAGAGCGGGGACGCACAGATACGCAGTATTTT.

The chain recombines TRBV2 with TRBJ1-2; 10 bases fit TRBD1. The V gene's germline CDR1 is SNHLY and CDR2 FYNNEI. The V gene end was trimmed by 2 bases and the J gene end by 5 bases; junction bases not matched to a gene: 5. The length of the CDR3 is 15 residues. CDR3 in DNA: TGTGCCAGCAGTGAACGGGACAGGGGTGTGTATGGCTACACCTTC. Its protein is CASSERDRGVYGYTF.

The chain couples TRBV11-2 to TRBJ1-4; TRBD1 agrees at 8 bases. CDR1 and CDR2 (germline): SGHAT, FQNNGV. V lost 4 bases and J lost 11; bases outside the gene matches: 12. The CDR3 runs to 15 residues. The chain's CDR3 is CASSSPQRTGRKLFF. CDR3 sequence (DNA): TGTGCCAGCAGCTCCCCTCAAAGGACAGGGAGGAAACTGTTTTTT.

This clone was seen a few times. The chain recombines TRBV10-3 with TRBJ1-1, with D possibly matching TRBD1 (6 bases). V dropped 2 bases and J dropped 1 base, with 17 bases sitting between them. Germline assignment: CDR1 ENHRY and CDR2 SYGVKD. The CDR3 runs to 17 residues. The CDR3 here is CAISERSGAQGNTEAFF. The CDR3 nucleotides read TGTGCCATCAGTGAGAGGTCAGGCGCACAGGGGAACACTGAAGCTTTCTTT.

The genes are TRBV4-1 and TRBJ2-3, with 8 bases fitting TRBD2. With 3 bases clipped from V and 4 bases from J, the junction kept 9 bases outside the gene matches. In germline, CDR1 is MGHRA, CDR2 YSYEKL. The CDR3 consists of 16 residues. The CDR3 protein is CASSHGRGGAADTQYF. CDR3 DNA sequence: TGCGCCAGCAGCCACGGTCGGGGGGGGGCCGCAGATACGCAGTATTTT.

The CDR3 bases are TGCGCCAGCAGCTTGAAGTCGGACAGCGGCTACGAGCAGTACTTC. Translated, it gives CASSLKSDSGYEQYF. The chain recombines TRBV5-1 with TRBJ2-7; possible D gene TRBD1, 6 bases. The V gene's germline CDR1 is SGHRS and CDR2 YFSETQ. V gave up 1 base and J gave up 3 bases, with 14 bases separating them. This CDR3 is 15 amino acids long.

This clone was observed once. V gene TRBV2 combines with J gene TRBJ1-6; TRBD1 matches at 7 bases. From germline, CDR1 is SNHLY and CDR2 FYNNEI. The CDR3 has 18 residues. The ends lost 3 bases at V and 0 bases at J; junction bases unmatched: 8. The CDR3 nucleotides read TGTGCCAGCAGTGATTGGGGGACAGCTAGCTCCTATAATTCACCCCTCCACTTT. Protein product: CASSDWGTASSYNSPLHF.

This clone was picked up a small number of times. This chain joins TRBV10-3 and TRBJ1-2; 7 bases fit TRBD1. Germline lookup yields CDR1 ENHRY and CDR2 SYGVKD. This CDR3 is 14 amino acids long. J gave up 6 bases and V 10 bases, and 14 bases lay outside the gene matches. CDR3 in DNA: TGTGCCACAGGTGGGGCGACAGGGTTAGATGGCTACACCTTC. This gives the protein CATGGATGLDGYTF.

The CDR3 bases are TGCGCCAGCAGTAGGGACAGAGGAAACACCATATATTTT. It codes for CASSRDRGNTIYF. The chain has TRBV23-1 and TRBJ1-3, with TRBD1 identical over 7 bases. Being an ORF, TRBV23-1 has a function that is uncertain. CDR3 length equals 13 residues. Unmatched junction bases numbered 2, after V lost 5 bases and J lost 4 bases.